Presented here are 6 T cell receptor beta chains from one specimen sequenced in a study of blood T cells in healthy people across ages. A second PCR, run for about 6 to 11 cycles, used a sample-barcoded 5' primer plus a J-beta primer mix. TCRdb ran MiXCR on the 5' RACE reads and lists one entry per CDR3 protein. The top ten clones hold 25% to 35% of a sample with 720,000 or so distinct CDR3 sequences, around 43% of them seen once. The source material was blood. These receptors originate from a man older than 75 in good health.

V and J are TRBV27 and TRBJ2-1, with a tentative D call TRBD1 (6 bases). The CDR3 consists of 14 residues. V was pared by 3 bases and J by 6 bases, with 12 bases between. The germline V gene encodes CDR1 MNHEY and CDR2 SMNVEV (reference sequence). The CDR3 loop reads CASSLGTTSNEQFF. In DNA, the CDR3 is TGTGCCAGCAGTTTGGGGACAACCTCCAATGAGCAGTTCTTC.

This clonotype was seen more than once but under ten times. A much larger clone sits a single nucleotide away, making a read error possible. The V and J genes are TRBV7-2 and TRBJ2-5, with a possible D match to TRBD2 (6 bases). Germline lookup yields CDR1 SGHTA and CDR2 FQGNSA. V lost 6 bases to trimming and J lost 1 base, with 6 bases between them. This CDR3 contains 12 residues. CDR3 nucleotide sequence: TGTGCCAGCAGGCGGGGCCAAGAGACCCAGTACTTC. It is translated as CASRRGQETQYF.

The V and J genes are TRBV7-2 and TRBJ2-4, with 7 bases lining up with TRBD2. Germline V gene data show CDR1 as SGHTA and CDR2 as FQGNSA. V shed 1 base and J 1 base; nucleotides not matched to a gene: 10. The CDR3 length is 18 residues. The CDR3 nucleotides are TGTGCCAGCAGCTTAGAGGCTGAGACTAGCTGGGCCAAAAACATTCAGTACTTC. Encoded protein: CASSLEAETSWAKNIQYF. The complete variable domain, with remaining parts taken from reference TRBV7-2 and TRBJ2-4, reads GAGVSQSPSNKVTEKGKDVELRCDPISGHTALYWYRQSLGQGLEFLIYFQGNSAPDKSGLPSDRFSAERTGGSVSTLTIQRTQQEDSAVYLCASSLEAETSWAKNIQYFGAGTRLSVL.

This clonotype was detected many times. It may be a read error: a sequence one base away is much more abundant. The rearrangement links TRBV5-5 to TRBJ2-3; tentative D call: TRBD2 (6 bases). In germline, CDR1 is SGHKS, CDR2 YYEKEE (reference sequence). The CDR3 is made up of 19 amino acids. V shed 4 bases and J shed 0 bases, with 24 bases lying between them. In DNA, the CDR3 is TGTGCCAGCAGCCTGATGGAGGGCGTTGGAGGGGCCAGCACAGATACGCAGTATTTT. Amino acids: CASSLMEGVGGASTDTQYF.

This clonotype was detected only once. For the CDR3, the DNA is TGTGCCAGCAGGGCGTGGGCAGGGAACGAGCAGTACTTC. Amino acid sequence: CASRAWAGNEQYF. The chain joins TRBV2 to TRBJ2-5; D possibly corresponds to TRBD1 (5 bases). The end of the DNA is better explained by TRBJ2-7, so the J call may be wrong. CDR3 size: 13 residues. Germline lookup yields CDR1 SNHLY and CDR2 FYNNEI.

This chain joins TRBV10-3 and TRBJ1-1, with a possible D match to TRBD1 (5 bases). The CDR3 contains 15 residues. Germline V gene sequence: CDR1 ENHRY, CDR2 SYGVKD. V lost 4 bases, J lost 0 bases, and 12 bases lay in between. The CDR3 bases are TGTGCCATCAGTGGGCGACAGTCCCTGAACACTGAAGCTTTCTTT. Translating gives CAISGRQSLNTEAFF.